A single sample is the source of the 14 T cell receptor beta chains below, sequenced in a study of blood T cell repertoires in COVID-19 (dated by TCRdb to 2018 to 2020). Libraries were made using the immunoSEQ multiplex PCR assay. The clones in this table, taken by TCRdb from immuneACCESS, are in-frame only. Not every clone is retained; where verified, under half of the shortfall comes from an unresolved V gene, and the cause of the rest is unknown. The sample records 250,000 to 350,000 clones, roughly nine tenths of which are singletons. Of the sample, roughly 2% falls within the top ten clones. Sequencing input: peripheral blood. These receptors were obtained from a woman between 45 and 60 years old who had recovered from COVID-19.

The genes are TRBV3-1 (or the pseudogene TRBV3-2) and TRBJ1-5, with D unclear. V was clipped by 3 bases and J by 2 bases, with 11 bases between them. Germline V lookup: CDR1 LGHDT, CDR2 YNNKEL (reference sequence). CDR3 length equals 15 residues. The CDR3 nucleotides are TGTGCCAGCAGCCAGATGGTAGAAGGCAATCAGCCCCAGCATTTT. It specifies CASSQMVEGNQPQHF.

The chain links TRBV7-9 to TRBJ1-2; 10 nucleotides match TRBD1. This CDR3 comprises 15 residues. Germline trimming cut 0 bases from V and 4 bases from J; bases unmatched to any gene: 2. Germline values: CDR1 SEHNR, CDR2 FQNEAQ (reference sequence). Here the CDR3 DNA reads TGTGCCAGCAGCTTAGCGGGGACAGGGGTCTATGGCTACACCTTC. Protein: CASSLAGTGVYGYTF.

The gene calls are TRBV28 and TRBJ2-4; perhaps TRBD2 as D (5 bases). CDR1 is MDHEN and CDR2 is SYDVKM in the germline V gene. The CDR3 sequence is 12 residues long. V lost 6 bases and J lost 6, with 9 bases in between. The CDR3 DNA reads as TGTGCCAGCAGGCCGGGAACAAACATTCAGTACTTC. This encodes CASRPGTNIQYF.

V and J are TRBV6-5 and TRBJ1-4; TRBD1 aligns across 7 bases. V gave up 7 bases and J gave up 7 bases; unmatched junction bases: 6. Germline CDR1 is MNHEY and CDR2 is SVGAGI. The CDR3 loop spans 13 amino acids. CDR3 in amino acids: CASKGAGTEKLFF. The CDR3 DNA is TGTGCCAGCAAGGGGGCAGGGACTGAAAAACTGTTTTTT.

This clone was detected only once. V usage is TRBV18 and J usage is TRBJ2-5; tentative D call: TRBD1 (7 bases). Germline CDR1 reads KGHSH; CDR2 reads LQKENI. V lost 2 bases, J lost 4 bases, and 17 bases lay in between. CDR3 length: 16 amino acids. CDR3 region: CASSPVAGGIGETQYF. CDR3 DNA: TGTGCCAGCTCACCAGTGGCAGGGGGGATTGGAGAGACCCAGTACTTC.

This rearrangement joins TRBV24-1 to TRBJ2-2; the match to TRBD2 covers 9 bases. The V and J ends lost 3 bases and 3 bases, in that order; junction bases with no gene match: 4. This CDR3 region has 16 residues. The germline CDR1 and CDR2 sequences are KGHDR and SFDVKD. The CDR3 nucleotides are TGTGCCACCAGTGATCGGACTAGCGCTCACACCGGGGAGCTGTTTTTT. Translation gives CATSDRTSAHTGELFF.

J is TRBJ1-2 and V is TRBV7-2; D is undetermined. Germline CDR1 SGHTA, CDR2 FQGNSA. Trimming removed 2 bases from V and 2 bases from J, with 12 bases in between. There are 15 residues in the CDR3. The CDR3 here is CASSLRLEVNYGYTF. The CDR3 DNA reads TGTGCCAGCAGCTTAAGGCTCGAGGTAAACTATGGCTACACCTTC.

The chain carries TRBV10-3 and TRBJ1-2; 7 bases line up with TRBD1. The CDR3 runs 15 residues. Germline V gene lookup returns CDR1 ENHRY and CDR2 SYGVKD. V was pared by 1 base and J by 3 bases, with 5 bases of the junction left unmatched. CDR3: CAISELTGQDYGYTF. CDR3 nucleotide sequence: TGTGCCATCAGTGAGTTGACAGGGCAGGACTATGGCTACACCTTC.

V is TRBV3-1 (or the pseudogene TRBV3-2) and J is TRBJ1-2; tentatively, D is TRBD1 (6 bases). CDR3 length: 15 amino acids. From germline, CDR1 is LGHDT and CDR2 YNNKEL (reference sequence). V shed 1 base and J shed 4 bases, with 13 bases lying between them. CDR3 in amino acids: CASSQAKDSIYGYTF. The CDR3 DNA sequence: TGTGCCAGCAGCCAAGCGAAGGACAGTATCTATGGCTACACCTTC.

The DNA for the CDR3 is TGCAGCCATCGTGGGAGGGATCTCACAGATACGCAGTATTTT. This encodes CSHRGRDLTDTQYF. V gene TRBV29-1 combines with J gene TRBJ2-3; TRBD2 matches 7 bases. V shed 8 bases, J shed 2 bases, and the junction held 10 bases outside the gene matches. CDR1 and CDR2 (germline): SQVTM, ANQGSEA. The CDR3 length is 14 residues.

The gene calls are TRBV2 and TRBJ2-3; maybe TRBD2 (5 bases). The germline V gene has CDR1 SNHLY and CDR2 FYNNEI. This CDR3 has 14 amino acids. V was clipped by 7 bases and J by 2 bases, with 13 bases between them. CDR3 nucleotides: TGTGCCAGCAAGCTAGCCCAGCACACAGATACGCAGTATTTT. As protein: CASKLAQHTDTQYF.

J is TRBJ2-6 and V is TRBV5-5; 7 bases are a match to TRBD1. The germline gives CDR1 SGHKS, CDR2 YYEKEE (reference sequence). The CDR3 consists of 15 residues. J gave up 4 bases and V 2 bases, and 3 bases lay outside the gene matches. The DNA for the CDR3 is TGTGCCAGCAGCTTACAGGGGTCCGGGGCCAACGTCCTGACTTTC. Protein product: CASSLQGSGANVLTF.

This clone was found once. The chain carries TRBV6-5 and TRBJ1-2; D ambiguous. V dropped 5 bases and J dropped 7 bases, with 17 bases sitting between them. CDR3 size: 14 residues. Germline-derived CDR1 and CDR2 are MNHEY and SVGAGI. The chain's CDR3 is CASSPSAARGGYTF. DNA of the CDR3: TGTGCCAGCAGTCCTTCGGCTGCACGGGGTGGCTACACCTTC.

The rearrangement joins TRBV18 to TRBJ2-5, with TRBD2 identical over 7 bases. The CDR3 loop spans 17 amino acids. Germline V gene sequence: CDR1 KGHSH, CDR2 LQKENI. Trimming cost V 5 bases and J 2 bases; bases outside gene matches: 14. Here the CDR3 DNA reads TGTGCCAGCTCATACTTCCTGGGAGGGATGAGGCAAGAGACCCAGTACTTC. Its translation is CASSYFLGGMRQETQYF.